This T cell receptor (beta chain) is from a study of control samples from healthy donors and cancer patients (dated by TCRdb to about 2020). Library preparation employed the immunoSEQ multiplex PCR assay. TCRdb stores this immuneACCESS table with in-frame sequences only. Part of the clones is absent; in the studies checked, under half of the shortfall reflects unresolved V genes, and no reason is known for the rest. The table for this sample lists 150,000 to 200,000 clones; 85% to 95% of them were counted only once. Under 8.5% of the sample comes from the top ten. The junction carries 7 bases between V and J, which are trimmed by 0 bases and 2 bases respectively. Spanning cysteine to phenylalanine, the CDR3 consists of 14 amino acids. The only DNA kept is the CDR3, 42 bases in frame from the first base. Taken from the germline V gene (reference sequence), the CDR1 and CDR2 loops are SEHNR and FQNEAQ.

About this clone itself: This clone's antigen is unknown. No base quality values were provided; no much bigger clone lies one nucleotide off.

The chain joins TRBV7-9 to TRBJ1-1, with no confidently assigned D gene. Material for sequencing was blood. The sequence was obtained from a woman in her forties in good health. The bases read TGTGCCAGCAGCTTAGCTATGGACAACACTGAAGCTTTCTTT. Its protein product is CASSLAMDNTEAFF.